At least ten counts were recorded for the clone carrying this T cell receptor beta chain. The antigen is unknown. Time point defined: patch test 2, 6 weeks after DPC sensitization. Treatment defined: therapeutic diphenylcyclopropenone sensitization with weekly scalp DPC. Sample donors consisted of patients with alopecia, aged 18 to 70 years, who were suitable for DPC. The record originates from a study of human T cells and chemical hapten exposure. Study overall: Sensitization involved placing 2% DPC onto a roughly 2 cm by roughly 2 cm region of upper inner arm skin.

Overall study findings and caveats: Sensitizing with DPC caused no change in TCRs above 1 in 1000 frequency.

As the library was built, unique molecular identifiers were attached to individual cDNA molecules. TCRdb redid the calling of the RACE reads with MiXCR, one entry per CDR3 protein. The sample lists about 81,000 distinct CDR3 sequences; roughly 10% were seen once. The CDR3 is made up of 16 amino acids. CDR1 is SGHDN and CDR2 is FVKESK in the germline V gene. V was trimmed by 6 bases and J by 0 bases, leaving 14 bases between them. The chain uses TRBV14 and TRBJ2-2; TRBD2 is a possible D gene (5 bases). The sequencing here drew on whole blood, taken in connection with sensitization to the hapten diphenylcyclopropenone (DPC). This TCR derives from a woman aged 25-40 years with alopecia areata. Some clones in this sample may be carry-over from other donors' samples. The CDR3 loop is CASRNSGSSNTGELFF. In DNA, the CDR3 is TGTGCCAGCAGGAATAGTGGGAGTTCGAACACCGGGGAGCTGTTTTTT.